This T cell receptor beta chain is from a study of CD8+CD57+ T cells in acquired aplastic anemia. At the level of the study: DNA from sorted CD4+ and CD8+ cells averaged roughly 3.2 ug. CD4+ reads averaged about 10 million in healthy donors. The study's findings and limits: No significant patient-versus-control difference appeared in CD8+ Simpson's diversity.

This clonotype was seen just once. Its antigen is undetermined. Genomic DNA templated the TCR beta VDJ and CDR3 profiling. TCRdb used MiXCR to reprocess the reads, holding one entry per CDR3 protein. Of about 210,000 distinct CDR3 sequences listed, approximately 60% are singletons. V lost 6 bases, J lost 11 bases, and 16 bases lay in between. Germline CDR1 and CDR2: MDHEN and SYDVKM. The CDR3 contains 12 residues. This clonotype was sampled from a human donor in good health. Sequences were obtained from sorted CD4+, CD8+, or CD8+CD57+ T cells (not recorded which) from PBMCs. This rearrangement joins TRBV28 to TRBJ1-1; D unresolved. CDR3 sequence: CASRGSNRGAFF. The CDR3 DNA sequence: TGTGCCAGCAGGGGATCCAACCGTGGCGCTTTCTTT.